The next 24 T cell receptor beta chains were all read from a single sample in a study of cytomegalovirus exposure and HLA in healthy donors. The PCR made use of 60 Vbeta and 13 Jbeta primers. Only in-frame clones appear in the TCRdb table, and some are missing; sequencing was by immunoSEQ multiplex PCR. This sample has approximately 260,000 clones; about nine tenths occur once, and the top ten carry less than 2%. Source material: PBMCs. The receptor set was obtained from a girl aged 2 to 9 in good health and CMV-seronegative.

The rearrangement links TRBV7-2 to TRBJ2-1; 16 bases are shared with TRBD2. J lost 8 bases, V lost 5 bases, and 9 bases had no gene match. In germline, CDR1 is SGHTA, CDR2 FQGNSA. The CDR3 covers 17 residues. The CDR3 is CASSEGLAGGRGHEQFF. CDR3 coding DNA: TGTGCCAGCAGCGAGGGACTAGCGGGGGGGCGAGGCCATGAGCAGTTCTTC.

The chain recombines TRBV30 with TRBJ2-2; weak D call: TRBD2 (6 bases). Germline V CDR1 and CDR2: GTSNPN, SVGIG (reference sequence). V was pared by 4 bases and J by 1 base, with 10 bases between. CDR3 length equals 14 residues. The chain's CDR3 is CAWTGTWNTGELFF. The CDR3 DNA follows: TGTGCCTGGACCGGGACTTGGAACACCGGGGAGCTGTTTTTT.

V is TRBV28 and J is TRBJ2-7; 7 bases align to TRBD2. Germline V gene sequence: CDR1 MDHEN, CDR2 SYDVKM. J gave up 7 bases and V 8 bases, and 17 bases lay outside the gene matches. The CDR3 is 15 amino acids. The CDR3 sequence is CASEFSRPTGGEQYF. CDR3 in DNA: TGTGCCAGCGAGTTTTCTAGGCCGACCGGGGGGGAGCAGTACTTC. The entire variable domain, with the rest obtained from reference TRBV28 and TRBJ2-7, is as follows: DVKVTQSSRYLVKRTGEKVFLECVQDMDHENMFWYRQDPGLGLRLIYFSYDVKMKEKGDIPEGYSVSREKKERFSLILESASTNQTSMYLCASEFSRPTGGEQYFGPGTRLTVT.

The V gene is TRBV10-3, the J gene TRBJ2-7, with 11 bases aligning to TRBD2. V lost 3 bases and J lost 6; bases outside the gene matches: 4. Germline CDR1 and CDR2: ENHRY and SYGVKD. This CDR3 is 14 amino acids long. The CDR3 DNA reads as TGTGCCATCAGTGATCGTCTAGCGGGAGGCGAGCAGTACTTC. Its translation is CAISDRLAGGEQYF.

This rearrangement joins TRBV4-2 to TRBJ2-7; 10 nucleotides align to TRBD2. J gave up 5 bases and V 2 bases, and 6 bases lay outside the gene matches. Per the germline V gene, CDR1 is LGHNA and CDR2 is YNFKEQ. The length of the CDR3 is 15 residues. CDR3 sequence: CASSQPLAGRDEQYF. CDR3 nucleotides: TGTGCCAGCAGCCAACCACTAGCGGGGCGGGACGAGCAGTACTTC.

V usage is TRBV11-2 and J usage is TRBJ1-1; D is ambiguous. Germline V gene lookup returns CDR1 SGHAT and CDR2 FQNNGV. The V end lost 5 bases, the J end lost 5 bases, and 18 bases lay between the germline ends. This CDR3 has 15 amino acids. The CDR3 reads CASSPIAGIGTEAFF. The CDR3 nucleotides are TGTGCCAGCAGCCCCATCGCGGGTATAGGTACTGAAGCTTTCTTT. Supplemented by reference TRBV11-2 and TRBJ1-1, the full variable domain reads EAGVAQSPRYKIIEKRQSVAFWCNPISGHATLYWYQQILGQGPKLLIQFQNNGVVDDSQLPKDRFSAERLKGVDSTLKIQPAKLEDSAVYLCASSPIAGIGTEAFFGQGTRLTVV.

V and J are TRBV19 and TRBJ2-7, with 9 bases that match TRBD2. Trimming removed 4 bases from V and 2 bases from J; junction bases left unmatched: 9. The CDR3 covers 16 residues. Germline V gene sequence: CDR1 LNHDA, CDR2 SQIVND (reference sequence). For the CDR3, the DNA is TGTGCCAGTAGTACCCTCCCAGCGGGAGGTACCTACGAGCAGTACTTC. Amino acids: CASSTLPAGGTYEQYF.

V and J are TRBV7-6 and TRBJ2-5, with 7 bases identical to TRBD2. V trimming: 2 bases; J trimming: 4 bases; junction bases outside the gene matches: 7. CDR1 SGHVS and CDR2 FNYEAQ come from the germline V gene. CDR3 length: 15 residues. CDR3 nucleotide sequence: TGTGCCAGCAGCTTACTAGGTCAGCGGGGAGAGACCCAGTACTTC. It encodes CASSLLGQRGETQYF.

The J gene is TRBJ2-4, the V gene TRBV7-8; D may be TRBD2 (6 bases). The V end lost 3 bases, the J end lost 6 bases, and 9 bases lay between the germline ends. Germline V gene data show CDR1 as SGHVS and CDR2 as FQNEAQ. The CDR3 totals 13 residues. CDR3 in DNA: TGTGCCAGCAGCTTCCGGGAGCGAAACATTCAGTACTTC. It codes for CASSFRERNIQYF.

The chain carries TRBV5-4 and TRBJ2-7, with 8 bases matching TRBD1. Germline CDR1 reads SGHNT; CDR2 reads YYREEE (reference sequence). The junction had 5 bases not matched to a gene; V was cut back by 4 bases and J by 2 bases. CDR3 length: 14 residues. CDR3 DNA: TGTGCCAGCAGCCACCGGGACAGGACCTACGAGCAGTACTTC. Its translation is CASSHRDRTYEQYF.

CDR3 bases: TGTGCCATCAGTGAGGGACAGAGGACCAACGAGCAGTACTTC. As protein: CAISEGQRTNEQYF. V usage is TRBV10-3 and J usage is TRBJ2-7; D is perhaps TRBD1 (6 bases). V lost 2 bases and J 5 bases, leaving 13 bases between the germline ends. This CDR3 contains 14 residues. In germline, CDR1 is ENHRY, CDR2 SYGVKD.

The V call is TRBV2, the J call TRBJ2-1; possible D gene TRBD2, 6 bases. The CDR3 contains 16 residues. V dropped 3 bases and J dropped 7 bases, with 19 bases sitting between them. Germline values: CDR1 SNHLY, CDR2 FYNNEI. The CDR3 DNA sequence: TGTGCCAGCAGTGACCGAGCCGGGACTCTCAAAAATGAGCAGTTCTTC. Translation gives CASSDRAGTLKNEQFF. The whole variable domain, remainder taken from reference TRBV2 and TRBJ2-1, is EPEVTQTPSHQVTQMGQEVILRCVPISNHLYFYWYRQILGQKVEFLVSFYNNEISEKSEIFDDQFSVERPDGSNFTLKIRSTKLEDSAMYFCASSDRAGTLKNEQFFGPGTRLTVL.

The chain links TRBV11-3 to TRBJ2-7; no firm D call. Germline V CDR1 and CDR2: SGHNT, YENEEA. V was trimmed by 0 bases and J by 1 base, leaving 4 bases between them. The CDR3 extends over 13 amino acids. The CDR3 nucleotides are TGTGCCAGCAGCTTAGACCTTTCCTACGAGCAGTACTTC. Translated, it gives CASSLDLSYEQYF.

This chain joins TRBV2 and TRBJ1-5; 7 nucleotides agree with TRBD1. Germline V lookup: CDR1 SNHLY, CDR2 FYNNEI. Trimming cost V 10 bases and J 1 base; bases outside gene matches: 4. This CDR3 region has 13 residues. The CDR3 is CAIQGRSNQPQHF. As DNA, the CDR3 is TGTGCCATACAGGGGAGGAGCAATCAGCCCCAGCATTTT.

The chain couples TRBV15 to TRBJ1-5, with D hard to call. CDR1 LNHNV and CDR2 YYDKDF come from the germline V gene (reference sequence). V lost 0 bases and J 0 bases, leaving 6 bases between the germline ends. The CDR3 consists of 15 residues. CDR3 sequence (DNA): TGTGCCACCAGCAGAGACAGGAATAGCAATCAGCCCCAGCATTTT. It codes for CATSRDRNSNQPQHF.

V and J are TRBV6-1 and TRBJ1-1; perhaps TRBD1 as D (5 bases). The CDR3 spans 14 residues. V dropped 2 bases and J dropped 1 base, with 8 bases sitting between them. From germline, CDR1 is MNHNS and CDR2 SASEGT. This chain's CDR3 is CASSERQGNTEAFF. The CDR3 DNA reads TGTGCCAGCAGTGAAAGGCAGGGGAACACTGAAGCTTTCTTT.

A note on this clone: The sample contains more than one DNA sequence encoding this CDR3. The V gene is TRBV10-3, the J gene TRBJ2-7, with TRBD2 matching over 7 bases. Germline V gene sequence: CDR1 ENHRY, CDR2 SYGVKD. CDR3 length equals 15 residues. The ends lost 0 bases at V and 4 bases at J; junction bases unmatched: 6. The CDR3 reads CAISESGGTSYEQYF. The DNA for the CDR3 is TGTGCCATCAGTGAGTCGGGGGGGACCTCATACGAGCAGTACTTC.

This clone was observed a single time. The rearrangement joins TRBV28 to TRBJ2-2, with TRBD1 identical over 8 bases. The ends lost 6 bases at V and 0 bases at J; junction bases unmatched: 3. The CDR3 has 15 residues. CDR1 and CDR2 from the germline V gene are MDHEN and SYDVKM. CDR3 residues: CASSLTGANTGELFF. The CDR3 nucleotides read TGTGCCAGCAGCCTGACAGGGGCGAACACCGGGGAGCTGTTTTTT. Based on the CDR3 plus reference TRBV28 and TRBJ2-2, the full variable domain is DVKVTQSSRYLVKRTGEKVFLECVQDMDHENMFWYRQDPGLGLRLIYFSYDVKMKEKGDIPEGYSVSREKKERFSLILESASTNQTSMYLCASSLTGANTGELFFGEGSRLTVL.

This clone was detected only once. The chain is built from TRBV28 and TRBJ1-5; D may be TRBD1 (5 bases). The germline CDR1 and CDR2 sequences are MDHEN and SYDVKM. V was clipped by 6 bases and J by 4 bases, with 10 bases between them. CDR3 length: 13 amino acids. CDR3 sequence: CASSRTLNQPQHF. The CDR3 DNA is TGTGCCAGCAGCCGGACACTAAATCAGCCCCAGCATTTT.

This chain links TRBV5-1 with TRBJ2-1, with D unclear. Germline loops: CDR1 SGHRS, CDR2 YFSETQ. Trimming left V 1 base short and J 4 bases short, with 9 bases between. CDR3 size: 14 residues. The CDR3 nucleotides are TGCGCCAGCAGCTTGTCCAACTTGTACAATGAGCAGTTCTTC. Amino acids: CASSLSNLYNEQFF.

This chain links TRBV30 with TRBJ1-3; weak D call: TRBD1 (5 bases). CDR1 is GTSNPN and CDR2 is SVGIG in the germline V gene (reference sequence). The CDR3 is 11 amino acids. The CDR3 loop is CGRDAGNTIYF. The DNA for the CDR3 is TGTGGGAGGGACGCGGGAAACACCATATATTTT.

J is TRBJ2-1 and V is TRBV29-1, with TRBD1 identical over 11 bases. J gave up 3 bases and V 6 bases, and 7 bases lay outside the gene matches. The germline V gene has CDR1 SQVTM and CDR2 ANQGSEA. This CDR3 has 15 amino acids. The CDR3 region is CSVGTGTGGYNEQFF. CDR3 DNA: TGCAGCGTCGGGACAGGGACAGGGGGCTACAATGAGCAGTTCTTC.

The chain uses TRBV18 and TRBJ1-6; 7 bases fit TRBD1. V was pared by 2 bases and J by 5 bases, with 3 bases of the junction left unmatched. Looked up from germline, CDR1 is KGHSH and CDR2 is LQKENI. The CDR3 is 15 residues long. In DNA, the CDR3 is TGTGCCAGCTCACCAACAGGGGCGAATAATTCACCCCTCCACTTT. This codes for CASSPTGANNSPLHF.

The chain couples TRBV7-9 to TRBJ2-3, with D perhaps TRBD2 (5 bases). The CDR3 is 18 amino acids. Trimming took 1 base from V and 1 from J, leaving 18 bases between them. The germline V gene encodes CDR1 SEHNR and CDR2 FQNEAQ (reference sequence). The CDR3 loop reads CASSLEIKAGPGTDTQYF. DNA of the CDR3: TGTGCCAGCAGCTTAGAGATCAAGGCGGGCCCTGGCACAGATACGCAGTATTTT.